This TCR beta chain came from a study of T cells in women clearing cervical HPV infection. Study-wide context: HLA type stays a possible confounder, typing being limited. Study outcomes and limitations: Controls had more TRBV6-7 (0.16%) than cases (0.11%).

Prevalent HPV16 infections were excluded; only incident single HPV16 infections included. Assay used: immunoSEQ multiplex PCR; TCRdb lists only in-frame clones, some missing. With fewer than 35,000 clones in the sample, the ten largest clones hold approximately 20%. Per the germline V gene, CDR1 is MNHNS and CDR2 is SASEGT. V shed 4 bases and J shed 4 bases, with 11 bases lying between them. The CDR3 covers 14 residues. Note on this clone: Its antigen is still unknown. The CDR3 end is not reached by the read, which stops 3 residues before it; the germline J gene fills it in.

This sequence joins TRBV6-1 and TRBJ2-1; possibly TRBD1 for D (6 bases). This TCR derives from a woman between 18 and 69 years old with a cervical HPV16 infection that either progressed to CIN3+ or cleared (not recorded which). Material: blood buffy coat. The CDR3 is CASSVRTEYNEQFF. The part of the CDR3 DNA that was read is TGTGCCAGCAGTGTCCGGACAGAGTACAATGAG.